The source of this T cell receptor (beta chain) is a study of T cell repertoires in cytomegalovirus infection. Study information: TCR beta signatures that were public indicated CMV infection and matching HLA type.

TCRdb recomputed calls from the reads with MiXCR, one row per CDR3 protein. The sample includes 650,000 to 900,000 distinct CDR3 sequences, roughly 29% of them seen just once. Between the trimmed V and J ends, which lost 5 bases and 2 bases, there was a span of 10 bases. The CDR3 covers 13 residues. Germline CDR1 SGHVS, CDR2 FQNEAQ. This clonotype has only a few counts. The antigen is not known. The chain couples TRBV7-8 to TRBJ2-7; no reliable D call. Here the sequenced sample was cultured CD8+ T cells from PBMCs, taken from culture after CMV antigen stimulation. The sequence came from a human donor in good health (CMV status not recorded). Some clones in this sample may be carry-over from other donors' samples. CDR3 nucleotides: TGTGCCAGCAGCATCGACGGACCCTACGAGCAGTACTTC. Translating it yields CASSIDGPYEQYF.